This is a list of T cell receptor beta chains from one sample in a study of blood T cell repertoires in COVID-19. Some clones are missing from TCRdb's copy, which holds only in-frame ones; the method was immunoSEQ multiplex PCR. The top ten hold around 2.5% of the sample, which has about 230,000 clones, less than 90% seen once. The sequenced material came from peripheral blood. The receptors stem from a woman aged 70 to 79 with active or convalescent COVID-19. Each CDR3 is given with its conserved first and last residue. D genes are given only for firm matches. Not all rows give a size; the values are once, few, many and, for expanded clones, a class.

>TRBD1|.|TRBV4-2|TRBJ1-1
TGTGCCAGCAGCCAAGGGGACAGGAGAGCCACTGAAGCTTTCTTT
CASSQGDRRATEAFF
>.|few|TRBV11-2|TRBJ2-7
TGTGCCAGCAGATCGCCCGGGACTCTCAAGTCCTACGAGCAGTACTTC
CASRSPGTLKSYEQYF
>.|.|TRBV5-4|TRBJ1-2
TGTGCCAGCAGCCAGGTGGGGGCGGGCTATGGCTACACCTTC
CASSQVGAGYGYTF
>.|.|TRBV6-5|TRBJ1-4
TGTGCCAGCAGTACCATGGACAGAGAAAAACTGTTTTTT
CASSTMDREKLFF
>.|.|TRBV6-5|TRBJ2-1
TGTGCCAGCAGTTACTGGGCGAGCTCCTACAATGAGCAGTTCTTC
CASSYWASSYNEQFF
>TRBD1|.|TRBV6-5|TRBJ1-1
TGTGCCAGCACCAGGGACAGGGGGAACACTGAAGCTTTCTTT
CASTRDRGNTEAFF
>.|.|TRBV19|TRBJ2-3
TGTGCCAGTAGTATGGGTTACAGGGCCACAGATACGCAGTATTTT
CASSMGYRATDTQYF
>TRBD2|.|TRBV28|TRBJ2-7
TGTGCCAGCAGTTTGGGACAGCCGGGACTAGCGGGAGACGAGCAGTACTTC
CASSLGQPGLAGDEQYF
>TRBD2|.|TRBV25-1|TRBJ2-1
TGTGCCAGCAGTGATACCCTGACTAGCGGGGCCAACAATGAGCAGTTCTTC
CASSDTLTSGANNEQFF
>.|.|TRBV6-5|TRBJ1-2
TGTGCCAGCGCGTATTGGGCCGGCGGCTACACCTTC
CASAYWAGGYTF
>.|.|TRBV29-1|TRBJ1-2
TGCAGCGTTGATTGGGCCGGCGGGTATGGCTACACCTTC
CSVDWAGGYGYTF
>.|many|TRBV7-9|TRBJ2-7
TGTGCCAGCAGCGCCTCAGGGACCTACGAGCAGTACTTC
CASSASGTYEQYF
>.|.|TRBV20-1|TRBJ1-2
TGCAGTGGTTTAGGGGGGGAAGGCTACACCTTC
CSGLGGEGYTF
>TRBD2|.|TRBV3-1/TRBV3-2|TRBJ2-2
TGTGCCAGCAGCCGGGGACTCAGCGGGGCCGGGGAGCTGTTTTTT
CASSRGLSGAGELFF
>TRBD1|.|TRBV4-1|TRBJ2-7
TGCGCCAGCAGCCAAGATTTTCCAGGGGGCTCCTACGAGCAGTACTTC
CASSQDFPGGSYEQYF
>.|.|TRBV30|TRBJ1-1
TGTGCCTGGAGTAGGGGGATGGACACTGAAGCTTTCTTT
CAWSRGMDTEAFF
>.|.|TRBV6-2/TRBV6-3|TRBJ1-1
TGTGCCAGCAGTTCTTACACTGAAGCTTTCTTT
CASSSYTEAFF
>TRBD2|few|TRBV29-1|TRBJ2-1
TGCAGCGTTGACCGGCTAGCGGGAGAGCAGTTCTTC
CSVDRLAGEQFF
>.|.|TRBV4-1|TRBJ2-7
TGCGCCAGCAGCTCCCGAGGTCGGGAAACCTACGAGCAGTACTTC
CASSSRGRETYEQYF
>.|.|TRBV12-3/TRBV12-4|TRBJ1-2
TGTGCCAGCACCACTGGTTCAAACTATGGCTACACCTTC
CASTTGSNYGYTF
>.|.|TRBV19|TRBJ2-3
TGTGCCAGTAGTATCACAGTTAGCACAGATACGCAGTATTTT
CASSITVSTDTQYF
>.|.|TRBV5-1|TRBJ1-1
TGCGCCAGCAGCTCTTCGGGACGGGGGAGCACTGAAGCTTTCTTT
CASSSSGRGSTEAFF
>TRBD2|.|TRBV19|TRBJ2-5
TGTGCCAGTAGTTTGACTAGCGGAGAGACCCAGTACTTC
CASSLTSGETQYF
>.|few|TRBV3-1/TRBV3-2|TRBJ1-5
TGTGCCAGCAGCCAGATACCTGGGGGCGATCAGCCCCAGCATTTT
CASSQIPGGDQPQHF
>TRBD1|once|TRBV9|TRBJ2-5
TGTGCCAGCAGTCCCGGACAGGCAAAGTGGGAACGAGAGACCCAGTACTTC
CASSPGQAKWERETQYF
>.|.|TRBV28|TRBJ2-3
TGTGCCAGCAGCCGATCTATAGATACGCAGTATTTT
CASSRSIDTQYF
>.|.|TRBV12-1|TRBJ1-1
TGTGCCAGCAGCTTTAGTCCCGGGGACTCCACTGAAGCTTTCTTT
CASSFSPGDSTEAFF
>TRBD1|.|TRBV5-1|TRBJ1-5
TGCGCCAGCAGCTTGGACACAGGGGGCAGGCAGCCCCAGCATTTT
CASSLDTGGRQPQHF
>.|many|TRBV2|TRBJ2-3
TGTGCCAGCAGTGAGGGGGCGGGTACGCAGTATTTT
CASSEGAGTQYF
>.|.|TRBV6-6|TRBJ2-1
TGTGCCAGCAGTTCGGACATATACAATGAGCAGTTCTTC
CASSSDIYNEQFF
>.|.|TRBV6-5|TRBJ1-2
TGTGCCACCCGAGGACACGTCCCCGGGTACCGTGGCTACACCTTC
CATRGHVPGYRGYTF
>.|once|TRBV6-5|TRBJ2-6
TGTGCCAGCGCCGCAGGGACTGGGGCCAACGTCCTGACTTTC
CASAAGTGANVLTF
>TRBD1|once|TRBV18|TRBJ2-2
TGTGCCAGCTCACCGCGGACAGGGGGCGACACCGGGGAGCTGTTTTTT
CASSPRTGGDTGELFF
>.|.|TRBV6-2/TRBV6-3|TRBJ1-5
TGTGCCAGCAGTCGGGGGAACGGCAATCAGCCCCAGCATTTT
CASSRGNGNQPQHF
>TRBD2|.|TRBV5-4|TRBJ2-2
TGTGCCAGCAGCTTGGAAGCGGGGGTGTACACCGGGGAGCTGTTTTTT
CASSLEAGVYTGELFF
>.|.|TRBV7-9|TRBJ2-7
TGTGCCAGCAGCACAGGACCCGAGCAGTACTTC
CASSTGPEQYF
>TRBD2|.|TRBV7-8|TRBJ2-1
TGTGCCAGCAGCGTCTCTAGCGGACCCTACAATGAGCAGTTCTTC
CASSVSSGPYNEQFF
>.|.|TRBV2|TRBJ1-1
TGTGCCAGCACGGGATACAGTCTCAGGAACACTGAAGCTTTCTTT
CASTGYSLRNTEAFF
>.|.|TRBV2|TRBJ1-5
TGTGCCAGCAGTATACAGGGTGATCAGCCCCAGCATTTT
CASSIQGDQPQHF
>.|.|TRBV23-1|TRBJ1-5
TGCGCCAGCAGTCAATCCCCCTCGGGCAGGGTGGGTCAGCCCCAGCATTTT
CASSQSPSGRVGQPQHF
>TRBD1|.|TRBV28|TRBJ1-2
TGTGCCACCGGCGGGACAGGTTTAGCTAACTATGGCTACACCTTC
CATGGTGLANYGYTF
>.|.|TRBV9|TRBJ1-1
TGTGCCAGCAGCGTAGGTATAGGGGGAAGGCCTGAAGCTTTCTTT
CASSVGIGGRPEAFF
>.|.|TRBV5-6|TRBJ1-2
TGTGCCAGCAGCTTGTGGACAGCCCTTCTCAACTATGGCTACACCTTC
CASSLWTALLNYGYTF
>TRBD2|.|TRBV6-2/TRBV6-3|TRBJ2-3
TGTGCCAGCAGTTACTCGACATCCGGGAGGTTCCCCGCGGGAGATACGCAGTATTTT
CASSYSTSGRFPAGDTQYF
>.|.|TRBV28|TRBJ1-2
TGTGCCACGACATTCGGAGGGAGGGTGGGTGGCTACACCTTC
CATTFGGRVGGYTF
>.|once|TRBV10-2|TRBJ2-1
TGCGCCAGCAGCCTGGACAGCTCTTACAATGAGCAGTTCTTC
CASSLDSSYNEQFF
>TRBD1|.|TRBV18|TRBJ2-7
TGTGCCAGCTCACCGGGACAGGGGGCCTCAAGTCCCTACGAGCAGTACTTC
CASSPGQGASSPYEQYF